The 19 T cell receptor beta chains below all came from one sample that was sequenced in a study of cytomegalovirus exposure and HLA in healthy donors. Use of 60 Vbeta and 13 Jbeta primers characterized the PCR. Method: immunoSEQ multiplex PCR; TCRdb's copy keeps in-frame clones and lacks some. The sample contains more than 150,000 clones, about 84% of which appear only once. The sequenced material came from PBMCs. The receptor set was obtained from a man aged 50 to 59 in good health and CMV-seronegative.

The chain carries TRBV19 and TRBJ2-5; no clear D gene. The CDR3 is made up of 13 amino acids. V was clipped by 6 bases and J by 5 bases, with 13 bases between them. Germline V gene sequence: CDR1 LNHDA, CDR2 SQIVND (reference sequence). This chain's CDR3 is CASRLTVRETQYF. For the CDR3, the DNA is TGTGCCAGTAGACTCACGGTGAGGGAGACCCAGTACTTC. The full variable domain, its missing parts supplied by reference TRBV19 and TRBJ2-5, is DGGITQSPKYLFRKEGQNVTLSCEQNLNHDAMYWYRQDPGQGLRLIYYSQIVNDFQKGDIAEGYSVSREKKESFPLTVTSAQKNPTAFYLCASRLTVRETQYFGPGTRLLVL.

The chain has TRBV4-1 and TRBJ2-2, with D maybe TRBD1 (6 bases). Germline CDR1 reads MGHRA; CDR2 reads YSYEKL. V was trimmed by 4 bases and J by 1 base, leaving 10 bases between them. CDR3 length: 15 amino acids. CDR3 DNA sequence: TGCGCCAGCAGCCTCCAAGGGGGGAACACCGGGGAGCTGTTTTTT. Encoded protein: CASSLQGGNTGELFF.

The CDR3 loop is CASSPLQGVRFF. CDR3 sequence (DNA): TGCGCCAGCAGTCCCCTCCAGGGTGTAAGGTTCTTC. The chain recombines TRBV10-2 with TRBJ2-1; perhaps TRBD1 as D (5 bases). Germline assignment: CDR1 WSHSY and CDR2 SAAADI. The CDR3 has 12 amino acids. V gave up 5 bases and J gave up 15 bases, with 17 bases separating them.

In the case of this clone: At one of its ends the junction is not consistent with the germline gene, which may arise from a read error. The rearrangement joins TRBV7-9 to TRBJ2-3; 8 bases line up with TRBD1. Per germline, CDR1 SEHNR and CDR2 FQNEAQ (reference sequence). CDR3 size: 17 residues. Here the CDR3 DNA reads TGTTCCAGCAGCTTAATTCCCCAGGGGGCGAGCACAGATACGCAGTATTTT. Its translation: CSSSLIPQGASTDTQYF.

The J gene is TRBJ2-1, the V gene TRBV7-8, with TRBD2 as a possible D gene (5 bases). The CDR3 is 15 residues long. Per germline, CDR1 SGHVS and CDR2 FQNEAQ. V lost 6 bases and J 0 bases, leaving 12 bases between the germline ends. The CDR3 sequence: CASSWTASSYNEQFF. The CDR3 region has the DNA TGTGCCAGCAGTTGGACTGCGAGCTCCTACAATGAGCAGTTCTTC.

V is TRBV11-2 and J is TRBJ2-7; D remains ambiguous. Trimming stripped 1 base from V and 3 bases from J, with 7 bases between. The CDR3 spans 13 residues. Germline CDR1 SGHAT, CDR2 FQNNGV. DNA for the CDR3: TGTGCCAGCAGCTTAGGTGGCAGCTACGAGCAGTACTTC. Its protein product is CASSLGGSYEQYF.

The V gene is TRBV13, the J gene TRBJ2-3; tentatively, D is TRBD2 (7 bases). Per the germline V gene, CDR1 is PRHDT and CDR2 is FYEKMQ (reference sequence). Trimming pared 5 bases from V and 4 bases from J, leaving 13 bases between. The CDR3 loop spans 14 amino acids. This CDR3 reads CASSQRGGPDTQYF. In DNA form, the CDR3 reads TGTGCCAGCAGCCAGAGGGGGGGCCCAGATACGCAGTATTTT.

CDR3 DNA sequence: TGTGCCAGCAGCTTGGAACAGGGCACTGAAGCTTTCTTT. Protein product: CASSLEQGTEAFF. The chain couples TRBV11-2 to TRBJ1-1, with a tentative D call TRBD1 (6 bases). V lost 3 bases, J lost 4 bases, and 9 bases lay in between. Germline V CDR1 and CDR2: SGHAT, FQNNGV. CDR3 size: 13 residues. The whole variable domain, filled in from reference TRBV11-2 and TRBJ1-1, reads EAGVAQSPRYKIIEKRQSVAFWCNPISGHATLYWYQQILGQGPKLLIQFQNNGVVDDSQLPKDRFSAERLKGVDSTLKIQPAKLEDSAVYLCASSLEQGTEAFFGQGTRLTVV.

The CDR3 coding sequence is TGTGCCAGCAGCTTGGAGGTGGGGAGAGAGACCCAGTACTTC. Translated: CASSLEVGRETQYF. The V and J genes are TRBV5-4 and TRBJ2-5; perhaps TRBD2 as D (5 bases). The CDR3 runs to 14 residues. Germline assignment: CDR1 SGHNT and CDR2 YYREEE (reference sequence). Between the trimmed V and J ends, which lost 0 bases and 4 bases, there was a span of 10 bases.

The CDR3 loop is CASSLDRVTGELFF. The DNA for the CDR3 is TGTGCCAGCAGTTTGGACAGGGTAACCGGGGAGCTGTTTTTT. The chain recombines TRBV2 with TRBJ2-2; the match to TRBD1 covers 8 bases. Germline CDR1 is SNHLY and CDR2 is FYNNEI. Trimming removed 5 bases from V and 5 bases from J; junction bases left unmatched: 4. This CDR3 has 14 amino acids.

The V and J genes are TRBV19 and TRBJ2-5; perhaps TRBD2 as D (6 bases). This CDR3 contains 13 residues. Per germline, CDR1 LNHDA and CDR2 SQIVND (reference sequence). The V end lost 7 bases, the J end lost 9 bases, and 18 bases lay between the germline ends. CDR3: CASTPGSRGSQYF. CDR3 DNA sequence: TGTGCCAGTACCCCAGGCAGTCGGGGGTCCCAGTACTTC.

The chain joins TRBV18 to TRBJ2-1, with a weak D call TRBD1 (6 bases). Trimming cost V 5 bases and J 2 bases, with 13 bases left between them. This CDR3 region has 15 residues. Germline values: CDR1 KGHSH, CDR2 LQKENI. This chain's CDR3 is CASSIPGTTYNEQFF. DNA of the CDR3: TGTGCCAGCTCAATCCCCGGGACAACCTACAATGAGCAGTTCTTC.

DNA for the CDR3: TGTGCCAGCAGCCAAGCGACGGGGGATAATTCACCCCTCCACTTT. Its translation: CASSQATGDNSPLHF. This chain joins TRBV4-2 and TRBJ1-6, with D possibly matching TRBD1 (5 bases). The length of the CDR3 is 15 residues. Trimming stripped 1 base from V and 5 bases from J, with 9 bases between. CDR1 and CDR2 (germline): LGHNA, YNFKEQ.

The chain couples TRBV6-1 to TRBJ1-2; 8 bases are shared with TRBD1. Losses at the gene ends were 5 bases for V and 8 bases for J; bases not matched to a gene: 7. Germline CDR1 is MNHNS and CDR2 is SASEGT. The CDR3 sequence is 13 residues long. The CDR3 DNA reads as TGTGCCAGCAGTTCCGGGACAGGCCTGGGCTACACCTTC. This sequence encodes CASSSGTGLGYTF.

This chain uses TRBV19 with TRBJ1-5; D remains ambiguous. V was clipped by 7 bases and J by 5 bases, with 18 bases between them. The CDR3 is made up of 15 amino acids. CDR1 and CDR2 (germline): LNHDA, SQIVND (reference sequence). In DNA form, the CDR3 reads TGTGCCAGTACCCTTAGCGACATACCGTATCAGCCCCAGCATTTT. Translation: CASTLSDIPYQPQHF. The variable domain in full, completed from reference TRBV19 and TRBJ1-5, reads DGGITQSPKYLFRKEGQNVTLSCEQNLNHDAMYWYRQDPGQGLRLIYYSQIVNDFQKGDIAEGYSVSREKKESFPLTVTSAQKNPTAFYLCASTLSDIPYQPQHFGDGTRLSIL.

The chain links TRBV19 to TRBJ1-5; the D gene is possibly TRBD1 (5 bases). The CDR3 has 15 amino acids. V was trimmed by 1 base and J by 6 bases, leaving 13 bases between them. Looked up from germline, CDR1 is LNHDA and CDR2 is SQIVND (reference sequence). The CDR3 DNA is TGTGCCAGTAGTATAGCAAGGGGAAGGACTCAGCCCCAGCATTTT. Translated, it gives CASSIARGRTQPQHF. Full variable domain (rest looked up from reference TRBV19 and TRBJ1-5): DGGITQSPKYLFRKEGQNVTLSCEQNLNHDAMYWYRQDPGQGLRLIYYSQIVNDFQKGDIAEGYSVSREKKESFPLTVTSAQKNPTAFYLCASSIARGRTQPQHFGDGTRLSIL.

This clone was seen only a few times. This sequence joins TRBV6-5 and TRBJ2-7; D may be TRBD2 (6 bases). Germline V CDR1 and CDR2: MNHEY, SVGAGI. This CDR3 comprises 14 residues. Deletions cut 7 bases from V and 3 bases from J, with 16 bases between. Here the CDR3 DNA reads TGTGCCAGCAAATTAGGAGGCGGGGTCTACGAGCAGTACTTC. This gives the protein CASKLGGGVYEQYF.

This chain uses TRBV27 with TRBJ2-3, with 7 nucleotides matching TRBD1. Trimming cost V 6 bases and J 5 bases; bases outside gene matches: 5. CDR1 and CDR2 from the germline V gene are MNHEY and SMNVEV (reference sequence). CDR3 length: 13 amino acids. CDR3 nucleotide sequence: TGTGCCAGCAGACACGCAGGGGGAGATACGCAGTATTTT. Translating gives CASRHAGGDTQYF.

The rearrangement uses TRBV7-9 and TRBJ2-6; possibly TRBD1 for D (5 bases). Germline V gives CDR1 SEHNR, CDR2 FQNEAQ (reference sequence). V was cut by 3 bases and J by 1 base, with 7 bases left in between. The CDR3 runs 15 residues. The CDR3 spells CASSFGQSGANVLTF. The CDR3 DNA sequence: TGTGCCAGCAGCTTCGGACAATCTGGGGCCAACGTCCTGACTTTC.